Listed below are T cell receptor beta chains from one sample, sequenced in a study of blood T cell repertoires in COVID-19. TCRdb keeps only in-frame clones here, not all; method: immunoSEQ multiplex PCR. Of 200,000 or so clones listed, just under 85% were seen once; the top ten hold roughly 0.91%. The sample taken for sequencing was peripheral blood. Receptor source: a man aged 55 to 70 with COVID-19, enrolled during active disease. The CDR3 runs from the conserved cysteine through the conserved F or W. Each record gives: J gene, V gene, CDR3 protein.

j_call: TRBJ1-1; v_call: TRBV19; cdr3_aa: CASSRLTGSEAFF
j_call: TRBJ1-6; v_call: TRBV5-1; cdr3_aa: CASSPGQVYSPLHF
j_call: TRBJ1-1; v_call: TRBV28; cdr3_aa: CASSLNRGRFTEAFF
j_call: TRBJ2-7; v_call: TRBV5-1; cdr3_aa: CASRGGFNEQYF
j_call: TRBJ1-6; v_call: TRBV7-9; cdr3_aa: CASSLGASSYNSPLHF
j_call: TRBJ2-5; v_call: TRBV18; cdr3_aa: CASSPGLVQETQYF
j_call: TRBJ2-1; v_call: TRBV7-9; cdr3_aa: CASRPSGRGLSNEQFF
j_call: TRBJ1-3; v_call: TRBV28; cdr3_aa: CASSLGTAGNTIYF
j_call: TRBJ2-4; v_call: TRBV7-2; cdr3_aa: CASSPRLEKNIQYF
j_call: TRBJ1-5; v_call: TRBV4-2; cdr3_aa: CASSREGANQPQHF
j_call: TRBJ1-6; v_call: TRBV7-8; cdr3_aa: CASSSTNRVMPLHF
j_call: TRBJ2-7; v_call: TRBV10-3; cdr3_aa: CATARGTGYYEQYF
j_call: TRBJ2-7; v_call: TRBV30; cdr3_aa: CACTGTGGIYEQYF
j_call: TRBJ2-7; v_call: TRBV6-5; cdr3_aa: CASTPPGQGYEQYF
j_call: TRBJ1-1; v_call: TRBV7-3; cdr3_aa: CASSLQGHGTEAFF
j_call: TRBJ1-5; v_call: TRBV28; cdr3_aa: CASSPWGGAGSQPQHF